One and the same sample provided the 26 T cell receptor beta chains below, sequenced in a study of Graves' ophthalmopathy and Graves' hyperthyroidism. RNA served as the template for amplifying TCR beta CDR3 regions. First-round RT-PCR with HTBI primers preceded a second-round multiplex PCR. TCRdb re-derived calls from the multiplex PCR reads in MiXCR, one entry per CDR3 protein. Among approximately 480,000 distinct CDR3 sequences listed, roughly an eighth were seen once. Sequenced: blood. These receptors all come from a woman aged 30 to 39 with Graves' ophthalmopathy.

The V call is TRBV6-1, the J call TRBJ1-5; 9 bases align to TRBD1. Germline-derived CDR1 and CDR2 are MNHNS and SASEGT. Trimming at V came to 7 bases and at J to 6 bases, leaving 7 bases not matched to a gene. CDR3 size: 14 residues. The CDR3 nucleotides read TGTGCCAGCAAGCCGGGACAGGGTCTTCAGCCCCAGCATTTT. This gives the protein CASKPGQGLQPQHF.

This clonotype was seen at least ten times. This rearrangement joins TRBV30 to TRBJ2-7; D ambiguous. The CDR3 covers 11 residues. Germline-derived CDR1 and CDR2 are GTSNPN and SVGIG (reference sequence). With 5 bases removed from V and 3 bases from J, the gap between germline ends came to 8 bases. CDR3 residues: CAWGNNYEQYF. CDR3 sequence (DNA): TGTGCCTGGGGAAATAACTACGAGCAGTACTTC.

This clonotype was picked up many times. The CDR3 protein is CASSLMRESGEQYF. Written as DNA, the CDR3 is TGTGCCAGCAGCTTAATGCGAGAATCGGGCGAGCAGTACTTC. The chain is built from TRBV7-3 and TRBJ2-7; D gene ambiguous. The V gene's germline CDR1 is SGHTA and CDR2 FQGTGA. Trimming removed 1 base at V and 6 bases at J, with 13 bases between. The CDR3 consists of 14 residues.

This clonotype was seen more than once but under ten times. The gene calls are TRBV20-1 and TRBJ1-5; unclear D gene. CDR3 size: 13 residues. Trimming pared 3 bases from V and 4 bases from J, leaving 10 bases between. Germline V lookup: CDR1 DFQATT, CDR2 SNEGSKA (reference sequence). The CDR3 DNA reads as TGCAGTGCTAGGGAAGCCGGAAATCAGCCCCAGCATTTT. Translated, it gives CSAREAGNQPQHF.

This clonotype occurred many times. The CDR3 coding sequence is TGCGCCAGCAGGTACGGGAGGGCCGAAGACGGGGAGCTGTTTTTT. Translating gives CASRYGRAEDGELFF. The genes are TRBV10-1 and TRBJ2-2; 8 bases are a match to TRBD2. The CDR3 length is 15 residues. V lost 6 bases and J lost 7; bases outside the gene matches: 10. CDR1 WNHNN and CDR2 SYGVQD come from the germline V gene (reference sequence).

This clonotype occurred many times. The chain links TRBV20-1 to TRBJ1-2, with D possibly TRBD1 on 5 matching bases. Germline CDR1 and CDR2: DFQATT and SNEGSKA (reference sequence). This CDR3 has 14 amino acids. V dropped 3 bases and J dropped 8 bases, with 19 bases sitting between them. DNA of the CDR3: TGCAGTGCTAGTCTCGTGGGCAGGGTAAACGGCTACACCTTC. The encoded protein is CSASLVGRVNGYTF.

In its sample, this clonotype was seen many times. This CDR3 reads CASNYWDREDGYTF. The DNA of the CDR3 is TGTGCCAGCAACTACTGGGACAGGGAGGATGGCTACACCTTC. The V and J genes are TRBV12-3 or TRBV12-4 and TRBJ1-2; 9 positions agree with TRBD1. The CDR3 sequence is 14 residues long. With 7 bases clipped from V and 6 bases from J, the junction kept 9 bases outside the gene matches.

In this sample, this clonotype turned up many times. The chain employs TRBV6-5 and TRBJ2-7, with D possibly TRBD1 on 6 matching bases. The V end was cut by 0 bases, the J end by 5 bases, with 11 bases between. Per the germline V gene, CDR1 is MNHEY and CDR2 is SVGAGI. The length of the CDR3 is 14 residues. CDR3 loop: CASSYSPGQNEQYF. Here the CDR3 DNA reads TGTGCCAGCAGTTACTCGCCCGGACAGAACGAGCAGTACTTC.

The gene calls are TRBV12-3 or TRBV12-4 and TRBJ2-7, with 8 bases aligning to TRBD2. V trimming: 3 bases; J trimming: 7 bases; junction bases outside the gene matches: 2. The CDR3 covers 12 residues. The CDR3 loop is CASSFPSGEQYF. The CDR3 DNA reads as TGTGCCAGCAGTTTCCCTAGCGGGGAGCAGTACTTC.

This clonotype appeared many times. The chain employs TRBV24-1 and TRBJ2-5, with 9 nucleotides matching TRBD1. Per the germline V gene, CDR1 is KGHDR and CDR2 is SFDVKD. The V and J ends lost 9 bases and 5 bases, in that order; junction bases with no gene match: 15. The CDR3 covers 16 residues. CDR3 protein: CATGRTGAGFEETQYF. CDR3 bases: TGTGCCACCGGACGGACAGGGGCAGGATTCGAGGAGACCCAGTACTTC.

This clonotype occurred a few times. The V and J genes are TRBV7-3 and TRBJ1-3; D perhaps matches TRBD1 (5 bases). The CDR3 consists of 13 residues. The germline V and J ends were trimmed by 6 bases and 8 bases, with 14 bases remaining between them. CDR1 is SGHTA and CDR2 is FQGTGA in the germline V gene. Written as DNA, the CDR3 is TGTGCCAGCAGTAGGGGTTGGGGTGACACCATATATTTT. Translated, it gives CASSRGWGDTIYF.

This clonotype was picked up many times. The chain uses TRBV24-1 and TRBJ1-2, with D maybe TRBD1 (6 bases). CDR1 is KGHDR and CDR2 is SFDVKD in the germline V gene. The V and J ends lost 4 bases and 8 bases respectively, with 13 bases between them. This CDR3 region has 13 residues. In nucleotides, the CDR3 is TGTGCCACCAGTGACGGCGGGGGCGCGGGCTACACCTTC. Encoded protein: CATSDGGGAGYTF.

This clonotype was recorded only once. This may be a read error, as it is one base from a much larger clone. This sequence joins TRBV6-1 and TRBJ2-7, with 7 bases matching TRBD1. The CDR3 contains 14 residues. The V gene's germline CDR1 is MNHNS and CDR2 SASEGT. V dropped 6 bases and J dropped 2; count of bases not matched to a gene: 7. This CDR3 reads CASRATGLTYEQYV. The DNA for the CDR3 is TGTGCCAGCAGGGCGACAGGGCTCACCTACGAGCAGTACGTC.

This clonotype was found many times. The chain joins TRBV6-5 to TRBJ1-1; 7 bases line up with TRBD1. Germline lookup yields CDR1 MNHEY and CDR2 SVGAGI. The CDR3 has 16 residues. V lost 5 bases and J lost 6; bases outside the gene matches: 15. CDR3 coding DNA: TGTGCCAGCAGTACAAGGGGGCCAGGGGGTAAATCTGAAGCTTTCTTT. It yields the protein CASSTRGPGGKSEAFF.

This clonotype has more than one count but fewer than ten. The rearrangement uses TRBV29-1 and TRBJ2-2, with 7 bases aligning to TRBD1. The CDR3 runs to 13 residues. CDR1 and CDR2 from the germline V gene are SQVTM and ANQGSEA. V shed 3 bases and J 4 bases; nucleotides not matched to a gene: 2. CDR3 region: CSVEDRPTGELFF. The CDR3 nucleotides read TGCAGCGTTGAGGACAGGCCCACCGGGGAGCTGTTTTTT.

This clonotype was found many times. The rearrangement links TRBV19 to TRBJ2-2; 7 bases map to TRBD1. The CDR3 length is 14 residues. J gave up 6 bases and V 7 bases, and 8 bases lay outside the gene matches. CDR1 is LNHDA, CDR2 SQIVND, per germline (reference sequence). The CDR3 DNA sequence: TGTGCCAGTACTAGCACAGGGGCGTCCGGGGAGCTGTTTTTT. Translation gives CASTSTGASGELFF.

This clonotype was detected once. This rearrangement joins TRBV25-1 to TRBJ1-2; 7 bases map to TRBD1. The germline CDR1 and CDR2 sequences are MGHDK and SYGVNS. With V trimmed by 1 base and J by 8 bases, 7 bases remained unmatched. The CDR3 covers 14 residues. CDR3 in amino acids: CASSESRGHRGYTF. CDR3 sequence (DNA): TGTGCCAGCAGTGAATCTAGGGGGCATAGAGGCTACACCTTC.

V is TRBV6-1 and J is TRBJ1-1; D may be TRBD1 (6 bases). V was trimmed by 8 bases and J by 0 bases, leaving 13 bases between them. This CDR3 region has 14 residues. The germline V gene encodes CDR1 MNHNS and CDR2 SASEGT. CDR3 nucleotide sequence: TGTGCCAGCTACATAGGGGGGATGAACACTGAAGCTTTCTTT. Residues: CASYIGGMNTEAFF.

This clonotype was detected only a few times. At one boundary the junction diverges from the germline segment, which might be a read error. The chain recombines TRBV20-1 with TRBJ2-4; TRBD2 matches 7 bases. This CDR3 comprises 17 residues. CDR1 and CDR2 from the germline V gene are DFQATT and SNEGSKA (reference sequence). This CDR3 reads CSARDWSSGKAKNIKYF. CDR3 in DNA: TGCAGTGCTAGAGATTGGTCTAGCGGCAAAGCCAAAAACATTAAGTACTTC.

At least ten counts were recorded for this clonotype. Germline and junction disagree at one end, which may indicate a read error. The chain carries TRBV30 and TRBJ1-1; the match to TRBD1 covers 11 bases. The CDR3 totals 14 residues. The germline V gene encodes CDR1 GTSNPN and CDR2 SVGIG (reference sequence). CDR3 sequence reads: CAWSLGTGGGTEIF. The DNA for the CDR3 is TGTGCCTGGAGCTTGGGGACAGGGGGGGGAACGGAGATCTTT.

The table lists this clonotype with many counts. The rearrangement joins TRBV19 to TRBJ1-5, with unresolved D. With 3 bases removed from V and 0 bases from J, the gap between germline ends came to 9 bases. The CDR3 is made up of 15 amino acids. Germline CDR1 reads LNHDA; CDR2 reads SQIVND (reference sequence). CDR3 residues: CASSISPNSNQPQHF. The CDR3 DNA follows: TGTGCCAGTAGTATCAGCCCAAATAGCAATCAGCCCCAGCATTTT.

This clonotype was seen repeatedly, ten times or more. The V call is TRBV19, the J call TRBJ1-1; D gene uncertain. This CDR3 has 12 residues. V was shortened by 7 bases and J by 1 base, with 7 bases between the two germline ends. The germline V gene encodes CDR1 LNHDA and CDR2 SQIVND (reference sequence). The CDR3 nucleotides are TGTGCCAGTACTAAAAGGAACACTGAAGCTTTCTTT. Protein: CASTKRNTEAFF.

This clonotype was observed many times. The genes are TRBV25-1 and TRBJ1-2; 10 nucleotides match TRBD1. This CDR3 contains 15 residues. The germline V gene has CDR1 MGHDK and CDR2 SYGVNS. Trimming took 4 bases from V and 4 from J; bases not matched to a gene: 6. The CDR3 spells CASSARQGATYGYTF. The CDR3 DNA sequence: TGTGCCAGCAGTGCAAGACAGGGGGCGACCTATGGCTACACCTTC.

The sample holds a few counts of this clonotype. The chain couples TRBV9 to TRBJ1-2; a weak D match, TRBD1 (5 bases). In germline, CDR1 is SGDLS, CDR2 YYNGEE. The CDR3 sequence is 14 residues long. V dropped 0 bases and J dropped 3 bases, with 9 bases sitting between them. CDR3 amino acids: CASSVGDSDYGYTF. As DNA, the CDR3 is TGTGCCAGCAGCGTAGGGGACTCCGACTATGGCTACACCTTC.

This clonotype was recorded at least ten times. The rearrangement joins TRBV9 to TRBJ2-5; D is undetermined. Trimming left V 3 bases short and J 2 bases short, with 17 bases between. Germline V gives CDR1 SGDLS, CDR2 YYNGEE. The CDR3 runs 16 residues. The CDR3 sequence is CASSAKWVGAQETQYF. DNA for the CDR3: TGTGCCAGCAGCGCAAAATGGGTCGGAGCTCAAGAGACCCAGTACTTC.

Note on this clonotype: One end of the junction fails to match germline, which may point to a read error. V usage is TRBV10-3 and J usage is TRBJ1-2; D is unclear. The CDR3 runs to 13 residues. Germline CDR1 reads ENHRY; CDR2 reads SYGVKD. DNA for the CDR3: TGTGCCACCAATAGGAGCCCTAACTATGGTTACACCTTC. It codes for CATNRSPNYGYTF.